The 17 T cell receptor beta chains reported below all come from one sample, sequenced in a study of monozygotic twins with inflammatory bowel disease (dated by TCRdb to between 2017 and 2020). Libraries were constructed by 5' RACE. The sequencer was an Illumina HiSeq 2500. TCRdb reprocessed the raw reads; every CDR3 protein sequence is a single record, and DNA is not supplied. The sample's table lists a count of 300,000 to 400,000 distinct CDR3 sequences. The biggest ten clones account for under 2.5% of the sample. The sequenced sample was blood. The receptor set was obtained from a human donor with ulcerative colitis or Crohn's disease, or a healthy co-twin of an affected twin (not recorded which).

The rearrangement joins TRBV7-9 to TRBJ1-1. Germline loops: CDR1 SEHNR, CDR2 FQNEAQ (reference sequence). This CDR3 spans 14 amino acids. CDR3 in amino acids: CASSGPGRYTEAFF.

The rearrangement uses TRBV20-1 and TRBJ2-4. Germline assignment: CDR1 DFQATT and CDR2 SNEGSKA (reference sequence). The CDR3 covers 13 residues. CDR3 loop: CSARAPSKNIQYF.

This sequence joins TRBV29-1 and TRBJ2-4; the TCRdb D gene call, TRBD2, has no DNA to confirm it. This CDR3 is built from 13 residues. The germline gives CDR1 SQVTM, CDR2 ANQGSEA. CDR3 sequence: CSVGLAGVNIQYF.

The V call is TRBV9, the J call TRBJ1-3; TCRdb reports TRBD1, a call that lacks DNA to check it against. The germline V gene encodes CDR1 SGDLS and CDR2 YYNGEE. The CDR3 loop spans 15 amino acids. The CDR3 protein is CASSVTGNPGNTIYF.

The chain combines TRBV10-3 with TRBJ1-1. This CDR3 has 14 residues. Germline CDR1 ENHRY, CDR2 SYGVKD. CDR3 sequence reads: CAISEPGKSTEAFF.

V gene TRBV20-1 combines with J gene TRBJ1-6; TCRdb returns TRBD1, unconfirmable since there is no DNA. The V gene's germline CDR1 is DFQATT and CDR2 SNEGSKA (reference sequence). The CDR3 loop spans 17 amino acids. Here the CDR3 reads CSARDPTGLPYNSPLHF.

V and J are TRBV5-1 and TRBJ2-7; the TCRdb call, TRBD1, lacks DNA for checking. Germline CDR1 is SGHRS and CDR2 is YFSETQ. This CDR3 spans 15 amino acids. The CDR3 reads CASSLQAGQPYEQYF.

The J gene is TRBJ2-3, the V gene TRBV7-2; TCRdb's assignment of TRBD1 cannot be checked, as there is no DNA. CDR3 length: 14 residues. Germline CDR1 reads SGHTA; CDR2 reads FQGNSA. CDR3 sequence: CASSLLIQGDTQYF. The whole variable domain, remainder taken from reference TRBV7-2 and TRBJ2-3, is GAGVSQSPSNKVTEKGKDVELRCDPISGHTALYWYRQSLGQGLEFLIYFQGNSAPDKSGLPSDRFSAERTGGSVSTLTIQRTQQEDSAVYLCASSLLIQGDTQYFGPGTRLTVL.

This rearrangement joins TRBV12-3 or TRBV12-4 to TRBJ2-2; the TCRdb D gene call, TRBD2, has no DNA to confirm it. There are 16 residues in the CDR3. The CDR3 is CASSFQAAPNTGELFF.

This rearrangement joins TRBV4-3 to TRBJ2-1; TCRdb's D call, TRBD1, is unchecked because there is no DNA. The CDR3 totals 18 residues. CDR1 LGHNA and CDR2 YSLEER come from the germline V gene. This CDR3 is CASSQVPGGDPSYNEQFF.

V is TRBV6-1 and J is TRBJ2-1; lacking DNA, the TRBD2 call made by TCRdb goes unchecked. Germline CDR1 and CDR2: MNHNS and SASEGT. CDR3 length: 14 amino acids. CDR3 sequence reads: CASRRTSDNNEQFF.

The chain joins TRBV24-1 to TRBJ2-1. CDR1 and CDR2 (germline): KGHDR, SFDVKD. This CDR3 is built from 13 residues. CDR3 region: CAILDGPDNEQFF.

The V call is TRBV5-1, the J call TRBJ2-5; TCRdb returns TRBD1, unconfirmable since there is no DNA. Germline V gene data show CDR1 as SGHRS and CDR2 as YFSETQ. The CDR3 spans 12 residues. CDR3: CASSRDRETQYF. The full variable domain, completed using reference TRBV5-1 and TRBJ2-5, is KAGVTQTPRYLIKTRGQQVTLSCSPISGHRSVSWYQQTPGQGLQFLFEYFSETQRNKGNFPGRFSGRQFSNSRSEMNVSTLELGDSALYLCASSRDRETQYFGPGTRLLVL.

V gene TRBV7-2 combines with J gene TRBJ2-7. This CDR3 comprises 13 residues. Germline assignment: CDR1 SGHTA and CDR2 FQGNSA. This CDR3 reads CASSLNKGYEQYF.

This CDR3 is CASSGWTSGTYEQYF. V is TRBV5-1 and J is TRBJ2-7; TCRdb returns TRBD2, unconfirmable since there is no DNA. CDR1 and CDR2 from the germline V gene are SGHRS and YFSETQ. The CDR3 runs to 15 residues. Filled out from reference TRBV5-1 and TRBJ2-7, the complete variable domain reads KAGVTQTPRYLIKTRGQQVTLSCSPISGHRSVSWYQQTPGQGLQFLFEYFSETQRNKGNFPGRFSGRQFSNSRSEMNVSTLELGDSALYLCASSGWTSGTYEQYFGPGTRLTVT.

This chain uses TRBV5-1 with TRBJ2-7; TCRdb outputs TRBD1, but without DNA this stays unchecked. Germline V lookup: CDR1 SGHRS, CDR2 YFSETQ. The CDR3 is 14 residues long. The CDR3 loop is CASSSPGGTREQYF.

The chain carries TRBV5-1 and TRBJ2-5; absent DNA, TCRdb's TRBD1 call cannot be checked. There are 14 residues in the CDR3. The germline CDR1 and CDR2 sequences are SGHRS and YFSETQ. The CDR3 reads CASSARGYQETQYF.